The count of the clone carrying this TCR beta chain is one. Its antigen remains unknown. The CDR3 has 15 residues. V lost 6 bases, J lost 2 bases, and 6 bases stayed unmatched. Germline CDR1 reads MNHNS; CDR2 reads SASEGT. TCRdb's copy holds only in-frame clones and misses some; the assay was immunoSEQ multiplex PCR. The repertoire includes roughly 2.1 million clones, around 93% of them detected once, and 1.5% to 2% sits in the top ten. The data derive from a study of shared clonotypes between healthy human individuals. Study results and caveats: The sampled material consisted only of blood, and tissue repertoires are likely to differ. Estimated richness values were generally larger in naive subsets than in memory subsets.

Naive CD8 cells were CD45RO-negative, positively selected for CCR7, excluding terminally differentiated effector memory CD45RA+ cells. This receptor was identified in a young man in good health. Some clones in this sample may be carry-over from other donors' samples. The chain recombines TRBV6-1 with TRBJ2-7; 11 nucleotides align to TRBD2. Sequenced material: naive CD8+ T cells from PBMCs. CDR3 bases: TGTGCCAGCAGAGAATTAGCGGGAGGGCCCTACGAGCAGTACTTC. This translates into CASRELAGGPYEQYF.